This T cell receptor (beta chain) was recorded in a study of neurological immune-mediated disorders. General study findings and limits: Among 34 multiple sclerosis patients, phylogenetic grouping put the repertoires of 18 into a single related-CDR3 cluster, a possible signature. The authors found no clinical or MRI feature associated with the multiple sclerosis repertoire cluster.

This clonotype has at least ten counts. Its antigen is still unknown. J lost 6 bases, V lost 0 bases, and 6 bases had no gene match. Germline V gene data show CDR1 as SGHRS and CDR2 as YFSETQ. CDR3 length equals 16 residues. Preparation of the unsorted libraries drew on 2 million PBMCs stored at -80 C. TCRdb used MiXCR to reprocess the 5' RACE reads, holding one entry per CDR3 protein. The sample has approximately 100,000 distinct CDR3 sequences, around 3.5% seen once. The rearrangement uses TRBV5-1 and TRBJ2-2, with TRBD2 matching over 9 bases. Sequencing was carried out using PBMCs. This sequence was found in a woman aged 45 to 65 with multiple sclerosis. CDR3 DNA sequence: TGCGCCAGCAGCTTGGGTCTCATAGCGGGGGCCGGGGAGCTGTTTTTT. Translating gives CASSLGLIAGAGELFF.